This T cell receptor (beta chain) appears in the sequencing data of a study of vaccination and CD4 T cells after COVID-19 (dated by TCRdb to the early 2020s). At the level of the whole study: Every convalescent patient had a positive nasal swab PCR test for SARS-CoV-2, with mild disease in 8 to 10 patients and severe disease in one. Six males and four females were included in the convalescent cohort, with two Hispanic individuals, seven Caucasians, two Asians and one multiracial person represented. Two doses of either the Pfizer-BioNTech BNT162b2 vaccine (n=8) or the Moderna mRNA-1273 vaccine (n=2) were administered to participants. Post-COVID blood samples were collected from convalescent patients a median of roughly 100 days after diagnosis, with a range of roughly 30 to 170 days. Post-vaccine blood samples were obtained a median of approximately 70 days after the second vaccine dose, with a range of roughly 14 to 241 days. Overlapping spike peptide pools from SARS-CoV-2 and from the common cold coronaviruses HCoV-NL63, HCoV-OC43 and HCoV-229E were used as culture stimuli. Control cultures used a CEFX viral epitope pool as positive control, an HIV-1 Nef peptide pool as negative control, or no peptide. In 10 COVID-19 convalescent patients and several infection-naive healthy vaccine recipients, researchers compared the spike-specific CD4+ TCR repertoire from before mRNA vaccination with the repertoire from after. Overall results and qualifications from the work: In convalescent patients, a median 86.3% of post-vaccine SARS-CoV-2-reactive clones were detected only after vaccination, and vaccine-specific priming was suggested by this finding. The median count of SARS-CoV-2-reactive clonotypes went up from 20 to 25 after infection to a few dozen after vaccination, although the change was not significant. Of the vaccine-specific clones in convalescent patients, 304 of 307, or nearly all, reacted only to SARS-CoV-2 spike and did not cross-react with common cold coronaviruses. Relatively few convalescent patients were included in the study, and early timepoints after natural infection were not analyzed.

Library creation used PCR. TCR sequencing of DNA from cultured CD4+ T cells used the Oncomine TCR Beta short-read assay at the Johns Hopkins FTIC core. Genomic DNA was extracted from the cultured CD4+ T cells with the QIAamp micro DNA kit. The Oncomine TCR Beta libraries from cultured CD4+ T cells were pooled using unique dual indexes and then sequenced on an Illumina iSeq 100. The published analysis was carried out like this. Non-productive sequences were removed, and CDR3s that did not start with C, did not end with F or W, or were shorter than 7 amino acids were discarded. The MANAFEST web application was used to identify antigen-specific clonotypes by comparing peptide-stimulated wells against reference wells and other culture wells. An FDR below 0.05, an odds ratio above 5, and a productive frequency above 0.1% in at least two of three replicate wells were required for clones to be considered positive. Clonotypes that were significantly expanded in both SARS-CoV-2 spike wells and at least one common cold coronavirus spike condition were defined as cross-reactive. CDR3 homology was assessed with Levenshtein distances (stringdist) and unrooted phylogenetic trees (ape) in R version 3.6.1. TCRdb reprocessed the public reads (quality trimming at Q25 with fastp, clone calling with MiXCR) and kept in-frame beta chains. Entries that share a CDR3 protein sequence are merged under the most common genes and DNA. In this record, the V and J calls reflect TCRdb's handling and not the investigators' own analysis. The sample table contains 12,000 to 15,000 distinct CDR3 sequences; only one count was recorded for roughly 44% of them. The top ten clones comprise about 14% of the sample.

The treatment or condition label, read with the paper, signifies: approximately nine-day PBMC culture with coronavirus spike peptide pools or control peptides (ViraFEST assay). To expand antigen-specific T cells with peptide pools and then pick out the expanded clonotypes through TCR sequencing, the study relied on the ViraFEST assay. Positive SARS-CoV-2 PCR tests in the convalescent patients dated from March to December 2020, before Alpha, Beta and Delta variants emerged in the United States. PBMCs were cultured at around 2 million per well in IMDM supplemented with about 5% human AB serum and 8.5 to 10 IU/ml IL-2, with roughly 9.5 ug/ml peptide pools added. On days 3 and 7, half of the culture medium was replaced with fresh IL-2-containing medium. After roughly nine days of culture, CD4+ T cells were isolated by negative selection using the EasySep CD4+ T cell isolation kit. PBMCs were separated from whole blood using Ficoll-Paque Plus gradient centrifugation and then either used fresh or cryopreserved at -140C. Each culture condition was generally run in triplicate wells.

Comment on this clonotype: There is no known antigen for this receptor. The input lacks base qualities; no much larger clone sits a single base away.

The CDR3 has 16 amino acids, counting the end cysteine and phenylalanine. The retained sequence is limited to the CDR3, 48 bases, with the frame set at the first base. Trimming at the junction amounts to 4 bases on V and 1 base on J, and the germline ends lie 17 bases apart. The CDR1 and CDR2 encoded by the germline V gene (reference sequence) are MNHEY and SMNVEV. Sequencing was carried out using CD4+ T cells from blood, cultured in vitro. The clonotype originates from a human donor who had recovered from COVID-19. The V gene is TRBV27 and the J gene is TRBJ2-7; the best D guess is TRBD1, with 6 bases matching. The DNA sequence reads TGTGCCAGCAGTTCCGACATCGACAGGTGGTCCTACGAGCAGTACTTC. Its product reads: CASSSDIDRWSYEQYF.